This record concerns one T cell receptor beta chain sequence. What it recognizes is unknown. The data are from a study of T cell responses to AZD1222 COVID-19 vaccine. Broader study findings: Reportedly, nearly half the spike-specific TCRs target unmutated variant regions. Spike was spanned by vaccine-associated CD4 TCRs, which were dominant at 160-218 and 743-854. The repertoires were collected only after the peak T cell response. Donors skewed white British and female; clonal diversity was possibly underestimated.

The CDR3 spans 15 residues. Trimming removed 5 bases from V and 4 bases from J, with 12 bases in between. Germline-derived CDR1 and CDR2 are MNHNY and SVGAGI (reference sequence). TCRdb's table, derived via immunoSEQ multiplex PCR, lists solely in-frame clones and lacks some. The sample comprises around 120,000 clones, 85% to 95% of which are singletons, and 5% rests with the top ten. The specimen was peripheral blood, collected 28 days after the second AZD1222 dose. This sequence was found in an adult who received the AZD1222 COVID-19 vaccine. The chain has TRBV6-6 and TRBJ2-6, with TRBD1 as a possible D gene (6 bases). This CDR3 reads CASSPDRSGANVLTF. CDR3 DNA: TGTGCCAGCAGTCCTGACAGGTCAGGGGCCAACGTCCTGACTTTC.